This T cell receptor (beta chain) was captured by sequencing in a study of cytomegalovirus exposure and HLA in healthy donors. Study findings and constraints: Through in vitro validation, a few CMV-associated chains were shown to be specific for CMV antigens. According to an earlier analysis, most TCR beta V segments yielded productive rearrangements about 87% or about 30% of the time.

With respect to this clone: Its antigen is unidentified.

This CDR3 is 14 amino acids long. Per germline, CDR1 MNHNS and CDR2 SASEGT. Trimming took 4 bases from V and 9 from J; bases not matched to a gene: 1. Both 60 Vbeta primers and 13 Jbeta primers went into the PCR. Clones were sequenced by immunoSEQ multiplex PCR, and TCRdb holds only the in-frame ones, with some missing. The table lists more than 90,000 clones, roughly 74% of them singletons. The rearrangement joins TRBV6-1 to TRBJ2-1; 15 bases map to TRBD2. The sequence was obtained from a woman in her thirties in good health and CMV-seronegative. Sequenced input: PBMCs. The CDR3 DNA is TGTGCCAGCAGTGGGACTAGCGGGGGGGGTGAGCAGTTCTTC. Its protein is CASSGTSGGGEQFF.